Listed below are T cell receptor beta chains from one sample, sequenced in a study of regulatory T cells in long-lasting Graves disease. Each CDR3 protein is one row after TCRdb ran MiXCR on the multiplex PCR reads. This table holds about 470,000 distinct CDR3 sequences, 20% to 25% found once. This material consisted of peripheral blood mononuclear cells (PBMCs), taken when the disease was refractory, from a patient treated with antithyroid drugs. All receptors derive from a female donor with Graves disease. Each CDR3 is given with its conserved first and last residue. The order of the fields is CDR3 DNA, CDR3 protein, clone size, D gene, J gene, V gene. D genes are given only for firm matches. Expanded clones get a size class; other rows say once, few or many, or leave the size out.

TGTGCCAGCAGTCGAGTCCAGGGGGAGAGTACTGAAGCTTTCTTT | CASSRVQGESTEAFF | few | TRBD1 | TRBJ1-1 | TRBV9
TGTGCCAGTAGTATAGCCGGGACAGGCAACAATGAGCAGTTCTTC | CASSIAGTGNNEQFF | . | TRBD1 | TRBJ2-1 | TRBV19
TGCGCCAGCAGCTTCGAACCTCAGGGGGCGCCCGGCGAGCAGTACTTC | CASSFEPQGAPGEQYF | few | TRBD1 | TRBJ2-7 | TRBV5-1
TGTGCCAGCACGACCATCAAGGGGGGACAGCCCCAGCATTTT | CASTTIKGGQPQHF | . | . | TRBJ1-5 | TRBV7-9
TGTGCCAGCAGTTACTCGCCTATCCGGGGCTACACCTTC | CASSYSPIRGYTF | . | . | TRBJ1-2 | TRBV6-2/TRBV6-3
TGTGCCTGGAGTGTACGAGGGCAAGAGACCCAGTACTTC | CAWSVRGQETQYF | many | . | TRBJ2-5 | TRBV30
TGTGCCAGCAGCCACCGACTAGCGGGAGGGGAGACCCAGTACTTC | CASSHRLAGGETQYF | . | TRBD2 | TRBJ2-5 | TRBV7-2
TGTGCCAGCAGTTTCGAGACAGGGCAGGTTATCGAGCAGTACTTC | CASSFETGQVIEQYF | many | TRBD1 | TRBJ2-7 | TRBV12-3/TRBV12-4
TGTGCCAGTAGTATAGAGACACACTATAGCAATCAGCCCCAGCATTTT | CASSIETHYSNQPQHF | . | . | TRBJ1-5 | TRBV19
TGTGCCAGCAGCTTAGTGGGACAGGGGGCCGACGAGCAGTACTTC | CASSLVGQGADEQYF | few | TRBD1 | TRBJ2-7 | TRBV7-9
TGTGCCAGCAGCTACGGACGGGGGGCAGCAACTAATGAAAAACTGTTTTTT | CASSYGRGAATNEKLFF | . | . | TRBJ1-4 | TRBV11-3
TGTGCCAGCAGTTTTGAAACTAGAGCTGGGTACGAGCAGTACTTC | CASSFETRAGYEQYF | many | . | TRBJ2-7 | TRBV28
TGTGCCAGCACTTTATGGGAAGCGGGGACCTACGAGCAGTACTTC | CASTLWEAGTYEQYF | many | TRBD2 | TRBJ2-7 | TRBV12-3/TRBV12-4
TGTGCCAGTATGGCGGGCCCCGGCGAGCAGTACTTC | CASMAGPGEQYF | . | . | TRBJ2-7 | TRBV19
TGTGCCAGCAGCTTAGGTCGGGCAGGGGGCTTGGAGACCCAGTACTTC | CASSLGRAGGLETQYF | many | TRBD1 | TRBJ2-5 | TRBV7-9
TGCAGTGCTAGAGGACAGGGGGCCCCGGGGTACGAGCAGTACTTC | CSARGQGAPGYEQYF | few | TRBD1 | TRBJ2-7 | TRBV20-1
TGCAGTGCTAGGGGAGTAGGAGAGCAGTACTTC | CSARGVGEQYF | few | . | TRBJ2-7 | TRBV20-1
TGCAGTGCCATGGGGGGGAATAGCAATCAGCCCCAGCATTTT | CSAMGGNSNQPQHF | . | . | TRBJ1-5 | TRBV20-1
TGTGCCAGCAAAAGACAGGGGGCGCAAAACTATGGCTACACCTTC | CASKRQGAQNYGYTF | many | TRBD1 | TRBJ1-2 | TRBV2
TGTGCCAGCAGTTTATTGGACAAGCAAGAGACCCAGTACTTC | CASSLLDKQETQYF | many | . | TRBJ2-5 | TRBV27
TGTGCCTGGAGTGCCCTCTATGGCTACACCTTC | CAWSALYGYTF | . | . | TRBJ1-2 | TRBV30
TGCAGTGTAAGGAGAGGGGACAATTCACCCCTCCACTTT | CSVRRGDNSPLHF | few | . | TRBJ1-6 | TRBV20-1
TGTGCCGGCTCACCACGTGGCACTGAAGCTTTCTTT | CAGSPRGTEAFF | few | . | TRBJ1-1 | TRBV18
TGTGCCAGCAGCTTAATGGGTCGAGGAGATACGCAGTATTTT | CASSLMGRGDTQYF | few | . | TRBJ2-3 | TRBV7-3
TGTGCCAGCGGAGCGGGAGCGAACACCGGGGAGCTGTTTTTT | CASGAGANTGELFF | many | TRBD2 | TRBJ2-2 | TRBV12-3/TRBV12-4
TGTGCCGGAGCTAGCGGGAGGGAAACCTACGAGCAGTACTTC | CAGASGRETYEQYF | . | TRBD2 | TRBJ2-7 | TRBV6-1
TGCAGTGCTAGAGATACGACGGCGAACACTGAAACTTTCTTT | CSARDTTANTETFF | . | . | TRBJ1-1 | TRBV20-1
TGTGCCAGCAGGGGCCGGGACTACAGCCGAGAGACCCAGTACTTC | CASRGRDYSRETQYF | . | TRBD2 | TRBJ2-5 | TRBV6-1
TGTGCCAGCAGCTTGGAGGAGACCAAGTACTTT | CASSLEETKYF | . | . | TRBJ2-5 | TRBV11-2
TGCGCCAGCAGCGTCGCCGGGACGCCTAGCCGGGAGCTGTTTTTT | CASSVAGTPSRELFF | . | . | TRBJ2-2 | TRBV5-1
TGTGCCAGCAGTCCACAGGGGACGGGAGAGCAGTACTTC | CASSPQGTGEQYF | many | TRBD1 | TRBJ2-7 | TRBV12-3/TRBV12-4
TGTGCCAGTAGTATGGACAGTCTCACTGAAGCTTTCTTT | CASSMDSLTEAFF | few | . | TRBJ1-1 | TRBV19
TGTGCCAGCAGTTTATTCTCTGTTTACGAGCAGTACTTC | CASSLFSVYEQYF | . | . | TRBJ2-7 | TRBV28
TGCGCCAGCAGCCCCTCCCTAGCCTCCAAGAGCTACGAGCAGTACTTC | CASSPSLASKSYEQYF | . | . | TRBJ2-7 | TRBV5-1
TGTGCCAGCAGCATCCCGGGACATATAGGCACCGGGGAGCTGTTTTTT | CASSIPGHIGTGELFF | many | . | TRBJ2-2 | TRBV28
TGTGCCAGCAGTTTCATCCAGGGGTACACTGAAGCTTTCTTT | CASSFIQGYTEAFF | many | . | TRBJ1-1 | TRBV6-5
TGTGCCAGTAGTTATAGTCTCTCCACTGAAGCTTTCTTT | CASSYSLSTEAFF | few | . | TRBJ1-1 | TRBV19
TGCGCCAGCAGCTTGGGGGCTGGGGGGAATGAGCAGTTCTTC | CASSLGAGGNEQFF | . | . | TRBJ2-1 | TRBV5-1
TGTGCCAGCAGTTACAAAGGCGGGAGGGCCGGTGGGATCGAGCAGTACTTC | CASSYKGGRAGGIEQYF | many | TRBD2 | TRBJ2-7 | TRBV6-2/TRBV6-3
TGCAGCGTTGTGGGGGGCGAATCAGAAAAACTGTTTTTT | CSVVGGESEKLFF | few | . | TRBJ1-4 | TRBV29-1
TGTGCCAGCACCAAATACGGGCGTGGGAATTCACCCCTCCACTTT | CASTKYGRGNSPLHF | . | . | TRBJ1-6 | TRBV7-2
TGCAGTGCTAGACCCCCGGGACAGGGGGCTCCCAATCAGCCCCAGCATTTT | CSARPPGQGAPNQPQHF | . | TRBD1 | TRBJ1-5 | TRBV20-1
TGTGCCACCAGTGATGCCGGGACAGAGAACACCGGGGAGCTGTTTTTT | CATSDAGTENTGELFF | many | TRBD1 | TRBJ2-2 | TRBV24-1
TGCGCCAGCAGCCTCGGTACTCCATGGGAAAAACTGTTTTTT | CASSLGTPWEKLFF | . | . | TRBJ1-4 | TRBV4-3
TGTGCCAGCAGCCAAGCATCATCGGCCAACTATGGCTACACCTTC | CASSQASSANYGYTF | many | . | TRBJ1-2 | TRBV14
TGTGCCAGCAGCGTAGACAGGGGCCTGAACACTGAAGCTTTCTTT | CASSVDRGLNTEAFF | once | TRBD1 | TRBJ1-1 | TRBV9
TGTGCCAGCCTAGACGACCGGTCCTACGAGCAGTACTTC | CASLDDRSYEQYF | many | . | TRBJ2-7 | TRBV12-3/TRBV12-4
TGTGCCACCAGCAGTACCTCTACGAGACAAGTGAACACCGGGGAGCTGTTTTTT | CATSSTSTRQVNTGELFF | few | . | TRBJ2-2 | TRBV15
TGTGCCAGCAGCTATTGGGAGATTACAGGGATTGGGGAGACCCAGTACTTC | CASSYWEITGIGETQYF | . | . | TRBJ2-5 | TRBV5-5
TGTGCCAGTAGACCCGGACAGGGTACCTACGAGCAGTACTTC | CASRPGQGTYEQYF | many | TRBD1 | TRBJ2-7 | TRBV7-9
TGTGCCAGCAGCTTCCGGGCAAGAAGCACAGATACGCAGTATTTT | CASSFRARSTDTQYF | few | . | TRBJ2-3 | TRBV11-2
TGTGCCAGCAGTCCGGGACGGATGAACGCTGAAGCTTTCTTT | CASSPGRMNAEAFF | . | . | TRBJ1-1 | TRBV25-1
TGTGCCAGCAGCATAAACAGGGGAAGGGAGCAGTTCTTC | CASSINRGREQFF | . | TRBD1 | TRBJ2-1 | TRBV2
TGCGCCAGCAGCCGACTAGGGGGGAGCTATGGCTACACCTTC | CASSRLGGSYGYTF | . | . | TRBJ1-2 | TRBV4-1
TGCGCCAGCAGCTTCGGACAGGGAGTCCATGGCTACACCTTC | CASSFGQGVHGYTF | . | TRBD1 | TRBJ1-2 | TRBV5-1
TGTGCCAGCAGCCAAGAAGCAGCGGGAGTACTCGGAGAGCAGTTCTTC | CASSQEAAGVLGEQFF | . | TRBD2 | TRBJ2-1 | TRBV4-2
TGTGCCAGCAGTTTAGAAGGGAGCGTAGCTTACAATGAGCAGTTCTTC | CASSLEGSVAYNEQFF | few | . | TRBJ2-1 | TRBV27